Here is one T cell receptor (beta chain) with its context. Its target antigen remains unknown. No much larger clonotype is one base removed from it; base qualities were not supplied. The immunoSEQ Assay was used to sequence TCRbeta CDR3 regions. After extraction, genomic DNA underwent amplification by bias-controlled multiplex PCR, followed by high-throughput sequencing. The study's processing was this. To quantify the absolute abundance of every unique TCRbeta CDR3 region, sequences were collapsed and filtered. T cell fraction was estimated by normalizing TCRbeta template counts to usable DNA, with usable DNA measured through amplification of reference genes found in all nucleated cells. Repertoire TCRs were annotated as SARS-CoV-2-specific by exact matching of V gene, CDR3 amino acid sequence and J gene to a known reactive TCR set. MIRA supplied the reference SARS-CoV-2 TCR set, which was filtered for enrichment in COVID-19-positive ImmuneCODE repertoires so that public or cross-reactive TCRs were removed. Drawing on the MIRA antigens, annotated TCRs were analysed further at the level of specific ORF or position within ORF. Breadth was defined as annotated unique rearrangements over total unique productive rearrangements; depth was the summed frequency of those rearrangements. TCR breadth was compared between groups using two-sided Wilcoxon rank-sum tests. Drawn from immuneACCESS, this table holds only the in-frame rearrangements with V and J called that TCRdb kept. Clones are partly lost; checked studies trace under half to an unresolved V gene and leave the rest unexplained. For V, J and clone size, that table is used; D and trimming come from the DNA. The sample table shows around 370,000 clones, and about 91% are seen once. About 3.9% of the sample lies in the top ten.

The sample's time point label, in plain terms: individuals recovered from natural SARS-CoV-2 infection. There are 14 amino acids in the CDR3, from cysteine to phenylalanine inclusive. Only the CDR3 portion is preserved as DNA: 42 bases, with reading frame beginning at the first base. The germline V gene (reference sequence) specifies WNHNN as CDR1 and SYGVQD as CDR2. The V and J ends are trimmed by 3 bases and 5 bases, leaving 13 bases between them. This entry is derived from a study of Ad26.COV2.S vaccination and SARS-CoV-2 variants (dated by TCRdb to the early 2020s). Regarding the study in general: TCRbeta repertoire sequencing served as the tool for gauging how specific and how broad the SARS-CoV-2-reactive T cell receptors were following Ad26.COV2.S vaccination. The TCR-sequenced set comprised around 30 samples: some 20 Ad26.COV2.S vaccine recipients, 5 placebo recipients and 8 SARS-CoV-2 convalescent individuals.

The paper as a whole reports these results and caveats: Comparable non-spike TCR breadth was observed between vaccine and placebo recipients, consistent with only spike being contained in the vaccine. The authors noted that the TCR breadth and depth analyses may have underestimated total T cell responses. Compared with placebo recipients, Ad26.COV2.S recipients showed higher spike-specific TCR breadth (P = 0.0014). Substantial breadth of spike-specific CD8+ and CD4+ T cell responses was reported after vaccination.

The sample here was peripheral blood, taken after recovery from COVID-19. In this chain, TRBV10-1 is recombined with TRBJ2-5; TRBD1 might be the D gene, on 6 matching bases. This receptor was identified in a human donor who had recovered from COVID-19. The DNA sequence is given as TGCGCCAGCAGTGACTACAGGGCGAGGGAGACCCAGTACTTC. This yields the protein CASSDYRARETQYF.